This is a list of T cell receptor beta chains from one sample in a study of CD4+ T cells in melanoma. Sequencing was performed with immunoSEQ multiplex PCR; in TCRdb, only in-frame clones are kept and a portion is missing. Of some 50,000 clones in the sample, roughly 89% were seen once. The material sequenced was peripheral blood. The receptors originated from a human donor with melanoma. CDR3s include the opening cysteine and the closing phenylalanine or tryptophan.

V gene: TRBV15
J gene: TRBJ2-5
CDR3 protein: CATSRPGLAGAYQETQYF

V gene: TRBV21-1
J gene: TRBJ1-5
CDR3 protein: CASSKAERWGNQPQHF

V gene: TRBV7-2
J gene: -
CDR3 protein: CASSLYYEQYF

V gene: TRBV28
J gene: TRBJ1-2
CDR3 protein: CASSLGGQGGGYTF

V gene: TRBV13
J gene: TRBJ2-2
CDR3 protein: CASSLVGDSANTGELFF

V gene: TRBV19
J gene: TRBJ1-1
CDR3 protein: CASSISGSNTEAFF

V gene: TRBV7-3
J gene: TRBJ2-2
CDR3 protein: CASTPRGGVTGELFF

V gene: TRBV10-3
J gene: TRBJ1-5
CDR3 protein: CAISVQENQPQHF

V gene: TRBV29-1
J gene: TRBJ1-1
CDR3 protein: CSVEDPHSSNTEAFF

V gene: TRBV9
J gene: TRBJ1-6
CDR3 protein: CASRSGTDPVLNSPLHF

V gene: TRBV16
J gene: TRBJ1-1
CDR3 protein: CASSLLAGGNAFF

V gene: TRBV6-1
J gene: TRBJ1-5
CDR3 protein: CASTRGRFDQPQHF

V gene: TRBV5-4
J gene: TRBJ2-5
CDR3 protein: CASSLGGRAGQETQYF

V gene: TRBV30
J gene: TRBJ1-2
CDR3 protein: CARTEDYGYTF

V gene: TRBV9
J gene: TRBJ2-1
CDR3 protein: CASSVGLQDEQFF

V gene: TRBV11-2
J gene: TRBJ2-3
CDR3 protein: CASSPMGGPTDTQYF

V gene: TRBV9
J gene: TRBJ2-1
CDR3 protein: CASSDTGTGSRYEQFF

V gene: TRBV19
J gene: TRBJ2-7
CDR3 protein: CASSIAGTVSYEQYF

V gene: TRBV10-3
J gene: TRBJ2-3
CDR3 protein: CAISDGTTSTDTQYF

V gene: TRBV9
J gene: TRBJ2-2
CDR3 protein: CASSPLGAGGSTGELFF

V gene: TRBV29-1
J gene: TRBJ1-2
CDR3 protein: CSVDEGGYYGYTF